The text below deals with one T cell receptor (beta chain). These data come from a study of T cell responses to AZD1222 COVID-19 vaccine. Profiling relied on immunoSEQ multiplex PCR, and the TCRdb table lists in-frame clones only, not all of them. The profile covers about 160,000 clones, with around 89% appearing a single time and roughly 4% taken by the ten largest. This CDR3 spans 15 amino acids. V shed 3 bases and J shed 8 bases, with 22 bases lying between them. The germline gives CDR1 DFQATT, CDR2 SNEGSKA (reference sequence). Source: peripheral blood, taken 28 days after the second AZD1222 dose. The V call is TRBV20-1, the J call TRBJ1-2; perhaps TRBD1 as D (5 bases). The clonotype comes from an adult who received the AZD1222 COVID-19 vaccine. CDR3 sequence reads: CSASVGGEGSLGYTF. CDR3 coding DNA: TGCAGTGCTAGTGTAGGTGGGGAGGGGTCGTTAGGCTACACCTTC.